Below, 31 T cell receptor beta chains from the same sample are listed, as sequenced in a study of Ad26.COV2.S vaccination and SARS-CoV-2 variants. Documented treatment: 15 to 20 received Ad26.COV2.S at low or high dose, single or two shots; 5 received placebo; per-sample allocation not given. Sampling was performed 63 days after the first vaccine or placebo injection. The table came from immunoSEQ multiplex PCR; TCRdb's copy has only in-frame clones and leaves some out. The sample holds some 460,000 clones, roughly nine tenths seen once. This sample comprised peripheral blood, obtained in a trial of Ad26.COV2.S vaccine versus placebo. All receptors come from a person between 18 and 65 years old who received the Ad26.COV2.S COVID-19 vaccine or a placebo.

Only a few counts were recorded for this clone. J is TRBJ1-1 and V is TRBV21-1; the table's TRBD1 call for D was not verified on the DNA. TRBV21-1 is deemed a pseudogene. The CDR3 has 18 residues. The CDR3 spells CASSKNFLGQGKNTEAFF. The CDR3 coding sequence is TGTGCCAGCAGCAAAAACTTTCTGGGACAGGGGAAGAACACTGAAGCTTTCTTT.

The chain carries TRBV18 and TRBJ1-6, with 8 bases lining up with TRBD1. From germline, CDR1 is KGHSH and CDR2 LQKENI. V lost 5 bases to trimming and J lost 14 bases; unmatched junction nucleotides: 17. CDR3 size: 16 residues. The CDR3, as DNA: TGTGCCAGCTCAGCCAACCCGGGACAGGAAGGAATAACCCTCCACTTT. Encoded protein: CASSANPGQEGITLHF.

The rearrangement links TRBV4-1 to TRBJ1-3; TRBD1 aligns across 7 bases. The trim removed 1 base at V and 7 bases at J, leaving 10 bases unmatched. Germline CDR1 reads MGHRA; CDR2 reads YSYEKL. The CDR3 covers 16 residues. CDR3 bases: TGCGCCAGCAGCCAAGGTCGTAAGACAGGGCTCAACACCATATATTTT. Translating gives CASSQGRKTGLNTIYF.

The gene calls are TRBV5-6 and TRBJ2-7, with unresolved D. V was cut by 3 bases and J by 5 bases, with 15 bases left in between. CDR3 length equals 14 residues. CDR1 is SGHDT, CDR2 YYEEEE, per germline. The CDR3 protein is CASSSGLVVDEQYF. The CDR3, as DNA: TGTGCCAGCAGCTCTGGGTTGGTGGTGGACGAGCAGTACTTC.

As DNA, the CDR3 is TGTGCCAGCAGTTTATCCCTAGCGGGACGAGAGACCCAGTACTTC. This sequence encodes CASSLSLAGRETQYF. This rearrangement joins TRBV28 to TRBJ2-5, with 9 bases lining up with TRBD2. The J segment lost 4 bases and the V segment lost 1 base, leaving 4 bases of the junction unmatched. CDR3 length: 15 amino acids. CDR1 is MDHEN and CDR2 is SYDVKM in the germline V gene.

The chain couples TRBV6-4 to TRBJ1-4, with TRBD1 identical over 8 bases. Germline V gene sequence: CDR1 MRHNA, CDR2 SNTAGT. V gave up 4 bases and J gave up 6 bases; unmatched junction bases: 4. The CDR3 covers 14 residues. CDR3 nucleotides: TGTGCCAGCAGTGGGACAGGGCAGGATGAAAAACTGTTTTTT. Amino acid sequence: CASSGTGQDEKLFF.

This sequence joins TRBV7-2 and TRBJ1-6, with TRBD1 as a possible D gene (5 bases). The CDR3 runs to 15 residues. Between the trimmed V and J ends, which lost 1 base and 9 bases, there was a span of 13 bases. Germline V gene data show CDR1 as SGHTA and CDR2 as FQGNSA. CDR3 loop: CASSLEGITSSPLHF. The CDR3, as DNA: TGTGCCAGCAGCTTAGAGGGGATCACTAGTTCACCCCTCCACTTT.

The V call is TRBV6-2 or TRBV6-3, the J call TRBJ1-6; D is possibly TRBD1 (6 bases). The CDR3 has 15 amino acids. Germline values: CDR1 MNHEY, CDR2 SVGEGT. The V gene lost 5 bases and the J gene lost 2 bases, with 10 bases spanning the gap. DNA for the CDR3: TGTGCCAGCAGTCCACGACAGGCCTATAATTCACCCCTCCACTTT. The encoded protein is CASSPRQAYNSPLHF.

The V and J genes are TRBV5-1 and TRBJ2-3; D is undetermined. From germline, CDR1 is SGHRS and CDR2 YFSETQ. V was shortened by 1 base and J by 1 base, with 13 bases between the two germline ends. This CDR3 contains 16 residues. The CDR3 reads CASSLFHPVGTDTQYF. Written as DNA, the CDR3 is TGCGCCAGCAGCTTGTTCCATCCCGTGGGCACAGATACGCAGTATTTT.

The chain has TRBV5-4 and TRBJ2-5; 8 nucleotides align to TRBD2. Germline lookup yields CDR1 SGHNT and CDR2 YYREEE (reference sequence). This CDR3 comprises 14 residues. V trimming: 0 bases; J trimming: 5 bases; junction bases outside the gene matches: 3. CDR3 amino acids: CASSLAGGLETQYF. In DNA, the CDR3 is TGTGCCAGCAGCTTGGCGGGGGGGCTGGAGACCCAGTACTTC.

The chain joins TRBV7-9 to TRBJ1-1, with D possibly being TRBD1 (5 bases). The CDR3 consists of 13 residues. Trimming removed 3 bases at V and 12 bases at J, with 17 bases between. Germline loops: CDR1 SEHNR, CDR2 FQNEAQ (reference sequence). As DNA, the CDR3 is TGTGCCAGCAGCTTTCTCGGGCAGGGCAGAACTTTCTTT. Amino acid sequence: CASSFLGQGRTFF. The entire variable domain, with the rest obtained from reference TRBV7-9 and TRBJ1-1, is as follows: DTGVSQNPRHKITKRGQNVTFRCDPISEHNRLYWYRQTLGQGPEFLTYFQNEAQLEKSRLLSDRFSAERPKGSFSTLEIQRTEQGDSAMYLCASSFLGQGRTFFGQGTRLTVV.

This clone appeared a single time. The genes are TRBV7-9 and TRBJ1-2; D remains unclear. V was trimmed by 1 base and J by 3 bases, leaving 15 bases between them. This CDR3 has 16 amino acids. Looked up from germline, CDR1 is SEHNR and CDR2 is FQNEAQ (reference sequence). The CDR3 sequence is CASSLGRTGFDYGYTF. CDR3 DNA: TGTGCCAGCAGCTTAGGCCGGACTGGTTTCGACTATGGCTACACCTTC.

The chain links TRBV7-9 to TRBJ1-1; D possibly corresponds to TRBD1 (6 bases). In germline, CDR1 is SEHNR, CDR2 FQNEAQ (reference sequence). V lost 4 bases to trimming and J lost 0 bases, with 18 bases between them. CDR3 length equals 17 residues. CDR3: CASSSLVAGAMNTEAFF. CDR3 sequence (DNA): TGTGCCAGCAGCTCGCTTGTTGCGGGGGCGATGAACACTGAAGCTTTCTTT.

CDR3 nucleotides: TGTGCCAGCAGTACCGGGACAGGTCTATACGAGCAGTACTTC. The encoded protein is CASSTGTGLYEQYF. V is TRBV6-5 and J is TRBJ2-7, with 8 bases identical to TRBD1. The CDR3 contains 14 residues. Trimming cost V 5 bases and J 4 bases; bases outside gene matches: 7. CDR1 is MNHEY and CDR2 is SVGAGI in the germline V gene.

V usage is TRBV5-4 and J usage is TRBJ1-4; D may be TRBD1 (5 bases). Germline V gene data show CDR1 as SGHNT and CDR2 as YYREEE (reference sequence). This CDR3 is 13 amino acids long. Trimming left V 4 bases short and J 8 bases short, with 12 bases between. The CDR3 bases are TGTGCCAGCAGCATAGGGGCGGAGGAAAAACTGTTTTTT. This encodes CASSIGAEEKLFF.

The chain joins TRBV28 to TRBJ1-6, with no clear D. This CDR3 has 11 amino acids. Germline V gene sequence: CDR1 MDHEN, CDR2 SYDVKM. Trimming stripped 8 bases from V and 7 bases from J, with 6 bases between. The CDR3 loop reads CASGSNSPLHF. The CDR3 coding sequence is TGTGCCAGCGGCAGCAATTCACCCCTCCACTTT.

V gene TRBV7-2 combines with J gene TRBJ2-1; a possible D gene is TRBD2 (5 bases). Per germline, CDR1 SGHTA and CDR2 FQGNSA. The CDR3 has 14 residues. V lost 3 bases to trimming and J lost 3 bases, with 9 bases between them. The CDR3 region is CASSFDRGYNEQFF. CDR3 sequence (DNA): TGTGCCAGCAGCTTCGACCGGGGCTACAATGAGCAGTTCTTC.

V is TRBV6-5 and J is TRBJ2-1, with 11 nucleotides matching TRBD2. Germline CDR1 MNHEY, CDR2 SVGAGI. The V and J ends lost 2 bases and 5 bases, in that order; junction bases with no gene match: 5. The CDR3 is 16 amino acids. CDR3 residues: CASSYRLAGFNNEQFF. In DNA, the CDR3 is TGTGCCAGCAGTTACAGACTAGCGGGATTCAACAATGAGCAGTTCTTC.

The V call is TRBV9, the J call TRBJ2-2, with D unclear. CDR3 length equals 12 residues. With 3 bases removed from V and 7 bases from J, the gap between germline ends came to 7 bases. Germline assignment: CDR1 SGDLS and CDR2 YYNGEE. In DNA, the CDR3 is TGTGCCAGCAGCGCTATTGACGGGGAGCTGTTTTTT. It is translated as CASSAIDGELFF.

The J gene is TRBJ1-1, the V gene TRBV6-5; the D gene is possibly TRBD1 (6 bases). The V and J ends lost 2 bases and 4 bases respectively, with 8 bases between them. The CDR3 covers 13 residues. CDR1 and CDR2 from the germline V gene are MNHEY and SVGAGI. The CDR3 protein is CASSYGQITEAFF. The CDR3 region has the DNA TGTGCCAGCAGTTACGGACAGATCACTGAAGCTTTCTTT.

This clone was observed a single time. The chain links TRBV12-3 or TRBV12-4 to TRBJ1-2; 9 bases are shared with TRBD1. With V trimmed by 4 bases and J by 7 bases, 4 bases remained unmatched. The CDR3 covers 13 residues. In nucleotides, the CDR3 is TGTGCCAGCAGTTATGGACAGGGGTTTGGCTACACCTTC. As protein: CASSYGQGFGYTF.

This chain connects TRBV27 to TRBJ1-6; a weak D match, TRBD1 (6 bases). The CDR3 is 17 amino acids. Germline CDR1 MNHEY, CDR2 SMNVEV (reference sequence). Trimming cost V 8 bases and J 6 bases, with 23 bases left between them. The CDR3 is CASHRGAQLTPNSPLHF. The CDR3 coding sequence is TGTGCCAGCCACCGGGGGGCCCAACTTACTCCTAATTCACCCCTCCACTTT.

The chain joins TRBV20-1 to TRBJ2-7, with D perhaps matching TRBD2 (6 bases). The CDR3 has 13 residues. Trimming shortened V by 3 bases and J by 3 bases, and 12 bases separated the two germline ends. CDR1 and CDR2 from the germline V gene are DFQATT and SNEGSKA (reference sequence). The CDR3 here is CSASARGNYEQYF. The CDR3 nucleotides are TGCAGTGCTAGTGCTCGGGGGAACTACGAGCAGTACTTC.

The genes are TRBV11-2 and TRBJ2-4, with D perhaps matching TRBD2 (6 bases). V was shortened by 5 bases and J by 5 bases, with 16 bases between the two germline ends. The CDR3 runs to 15 residues. Germline CDR1 SGHAT, CDR2 FQNNGV. For the CDR3, the DNA is TGTGCCAGCAGCCGGATTCGGGGGAACCAAAACATTCAGTACTTC. Its protein is CASSRIRGNQNIQYF.

This clone appeared a single time. For the CDR3, the DNA is TGCGCCAGCAGTGACGCCGGACAGGGTGGAGGAGAGACCCAGTACTTC. Its protein product is CASSDAGQGGGETQYF. The genes are TRBV10-1 and TRBJ2-5, with 8 bases aligning to TRBD1. Losses at the gene ends were 3 bases for V and 4 bases for J; bases not matched to a gene: 10. Germline CDR1 reads WNHNN; CDR2 reads SYGVQD (reference sequence). The CDR3 sequence is 16 residues long.

This sequence joins TRBV2 and TRBJ2-3; 9 bases are shared with TRBD2. J gave up 0 bases and V 2 bases, and 0 bases lay outside the gene matches. This CDR3 has 15 amino acids. Looked up from germline, CDR1 is SNHLY and CDR2 is FYNNEI. CDR3 sequence (DNA): TGTGCCAGCAGTGAACTAGCGGGGAGCACAGATACGCAGTATTTT. Its translation: CASSELAGSTDTQYF. Drawing the rest from reference TRBV2 and TRBJ2-3, the complete variable domain is EPEVTQTPSHQVTQMGQEVILRCVPISNHLYFYWYRQILGQKVEFLVSFYNNEISEKSEIFDDQFSVERPDGSNFTLKIRSTKLEDSAMYFCASSELAGSTDTQYFGPGTRLTVL.

J is TRBJ1-3 and V is TRBV4-1; tentatively, D is TRBD1 (5 bases). CDR1 is MGHRA and CDR2 is YSYEKL in the germline V gene. This CDR3 has 14 residues. The ends were cut back, 0 bases at V and 8 bases at J, with 11 bases in the middle. For the CDR3, the DNA is TGCGCCAGCAGCCAAGATTGGGGCTGGGACACCATATATTTT. The encoded protein is CASSQDWGWDTIYF.

The V gene is TRBV27, the J gene TRBJ2-7; 9 nucleotides agree with TRBD1. The CDR3 spans 14 residues. V was pared by 5 bases and J by 3 bases, with 5 bases of the junction left unmatched. Germline V CDR1 and CDR2: MNHEY, SMNVEV (reference sequence). The CDR3 loop is CASSVPGQGYEQYF. In nucleotides, the CDR3 is TGTGCCAGCAGTGTCCCGGGACAGGGCTACGAGCAGTACTTC.

The genes are TRBV6-5 and TRBJ2-5; maybe TRBD2 (7 bases). CDR1 MNHEY and CDR2 SVGAGI come from the germline V gene. The CDR3 runs 14 residues. Trimming took 8 bases from V and 3 from J, leaving 16 bases between them. This CDR3 is CASEAGDTEETQYF. The CDR3, as DNA: TGTGCCAGCGAGGCGGGGGACACGGAAGAGACCCAGTACTTC.

This sequence joins TRBV3-1 (or the pseudogene TRBV3-2) and TRBJ2-2; 7 nucleotides align to TRBD2. Germline V gene lookup returns CDR1 LGHDT and CDR2 YNNKEL (reference sequence). The length of the CDR3 is 15 residues. The V gene end was trimmed by 4 bases and the J gene end by 0 bases; junction bases not matched to a gene: 2. CDR3 coding DNA: TGTGCCAGCAGCCTCGGACTAGCGAACACCGGGGAGCTGTTTTTT. It specifies CASSLGLANTGELFF.

The genes are TRBV5-6 and TRBJ2-3, with D maybe TRBD2 (6 bases). The germline gives CDR1 SGHDT, CDR2 YYEEEE. V was trimmed by 3 bases and J by 3 bases, leaving 8 bases between them. CDR3 length equals 13 residues. The CDR3 protein is CASSSRGTDTQYF. The DNA of the CDR3 is TGTGCCAGCAGCTCGCGGGGAACAGATACGCAGTATTTT.